This T cell receptor beta chain was captured in a study of early T cells in non-severe SARS-CoV-2 infection (dated by TCRdb to about 2021). For context, the study as a whole: Bulk RNA from unsorted whole blood was used for TCR sequencing, so alpha and beta chains could not be paired. Beyond this particular receptor, the publication reports: VDJdb matching was skewed toward anti-spike CD8 responses, so virus-specific expansions were likely underestimated and private and CD4 specificities were missed.

Set within a cohort of healthcare workers in London, UK, this nested case-control study involved weekly PCR testing of nasopharyngeal swabs along with blood sampling. Healthcare workers were enrolled in the week of the UK lockdown, from 23 to 31 March 2020, and were followed every week for up to roughly 16 weeks. The library was built by means of 5' RACE. Sequencing relied on a NextSeq 500. Unique molecular identifiers were attached to individual cDNA molecules in the TCR library protocol so that sequencing error and PCR bias could be corrected. Both TCR alpha and beta chains were sequenced, and tight co-correlation was observed between alpha and beta sequence abundances in each sample. Per the source publication's procedure: V gene, J gene and CDR3 annotation of TCR sequences was performed with Decombinator V4. TCRs were defined as expanded if a significant change between any two time points was detected under a Poisson model with p below 0.0001. TCR abundances were normalised to the total number of TCRs sequenced in each sample and reported as counts per million. VDJdb, accessed 1 November 2021, was searched for CMV, EBV and SARS-CoV-2 annotated TCRs, excluding TCRs annotated for multiple antigens. In-frame beta chains were kept once TCRdb had trimmed the public reads at Q25 with fastp and called clones with MiXCR. Every distinct CDR3 protein forms one entry, paired with its most common genes and DNA. The V and J calls come from TCRdb's annotation, not from the publication. The sample has about 28,000 distinct CDR3 sequences on record, 5% to 5.5% of them singletons. The ten largest clonotypes hold 0.92% of the sample.

This clonotype has at least ten counts. The antigen it recognizes is unknown. The input lacks base qualities; no much larger clone sits a single base away. Sequencing input: whole blood. The sequence was collected from an adult who was a healthcare worker with PCR-confirmed SARS-CoV-2 infection or an uninfected control (not recorded which).

The nucleotide sequence reads TGTGCCAGCTCACCGTCGGGACATAGGTACAACCTTAGCAATCAGCCCCAGCATTTT. Its protein product is CASSPSGHRYNLSNQPQHF. Here the chain combines TRBV18 and TRBJ1-5; TRBD1 could be the D gene, as 6 bases match. At the junction V is shortened by 3 bases and J by 0 bases, with 21 bases in between. The germline V gene specifies KGHSH as CDR1 and LQKENI as CDR2. Inclusive of the bounding cysteine and phenylalanine, the CDR3 is 19 residues long. Here the CDR3 DNA is all that survives: 57 bases in frame from base 1.